This is a list of T cell receptor beta chains from one sample in a study of T cells in Graves' hyperthyroidism and ophthalmopathy. TCRdb reprocessed the multiplex PCR reads with MiXCR, giving one entry per CDR3 protein. The sample holds approximately 300,000 distinct CDR3 sequences; around 15% are singletons and the top ten take around 57%. Sequenced: blood. All receptors come from an older woman with Graves' ophthalmopathy. The CDR3 runs from the conserved cysteine through the conserved F or W. A D gene is named only where the DNA matches it firmly. Size tells how often a clone was seen (once, few, many) or the class of an expanded clone, and some rows leave it out.

clone_size	v_call	d_call	j_call	cdr3_aa	cdr3_nt
-	TRBV15	-	TRBJ2-5	CATSRDLWQQETQYF	TGTGCCACCAGCAGAGATCTTTGGCAGCAAGAGACCCAGTACTTC
few	TRBV7-2	-	TRBJ2-2	CASSSRSDTGELFF	TGTGCCAGCAGCTCCCGGTCCGACACCGGGGAGCTGTTTTTT
-	TRBV9	-	TRBJ1-5	CASSVGRGYNQPQHF	TGTGCCAGCAGCGTAGGCAGGGGCTACAATCAGCCCCAGCATTTT
many	TRBV20-1	TRBD2	TRBJ2-3	CSALIEAGGTDTQYF	TGCAGTGCTCTTATCGAAGCGGGAGGCACAGATACGCAGTATTTT
many	TRBV5-4	TRBD2	TRBJ2-1	CASSKNSGGEYNEQFF	TGTGCCAGCAGCAAAAATAGCGGGGGAGAATACAATGAGCAGTTCTTC
-	TRBV9	TRBD2	TRBJ2-5	CASSLPAEGGPVGQETQYF	TGTGCCAGCAGCCTCCCTGCGGAGGGAGGGCCTGTCGGGCAAGAGACCCAGTACTTC
many	TRBV2	-	TRBJ2-3	CASTGGAGDTQYF	TGTGCCAGCACGGGCGGGGCCGGAGATACGCAGTATTTT
many	TRBV27	TRBD1	TRBJ2-1	CASSLSRTGGGEQFF	TGTGCCAGCAGTTTATCCAGGACAGGGGGGGGTGAGCAGTTCTTC
-	TRBV4-2	TRBD1	TRBJ1-5	CASSQDRGQGQPQHF	TGTGCCAGCAGCCAAGACAGGGGGCAGGGGCAGCCCCAGCATTTT
-	TRBV7-9	-	TRBJ2-5	CASSLVAGVMAQYF	TGTGCCAGCAGCTTAGTCGCAGGGGTAATGGCCCAGTACTTC
few	TRBV4-3	-	TRBJ2-7	CASSQGQVAAVEQYF	TGCGCCAGCAGCCAAGGTCAGGTCGCCGCCGTCGAGCAGTACTTC
many	TRBV3-1	-	TRBJ2-3	CASSQGASEADTQYF	TGTGCCAGCAGCCAAGGGGCTAGCGAAGCAGATACGCAGTATTTT
many	TRBV5-1	TRBD1	TRBJ2-7	CASSRSGTGAYEQYF	TGCGCCAGCAGCCGAAGCGGGACAGGGGCCTACGAGCAGTACTTC
-	TRBV12-3/TRBV12-4	TRBD1	TRBJ1-5	CASSLYSFSVQGNQPQHF	TGTGCCAGCAGTCTCTACAGTTTCTCGGTACAGGGGAATCAGCCCCAGCATTTT
-	TRBV4-2	TRBD2	TRBJ2-5	CASSQDLRGGAYQETQYF	TGTGCCAGCAGCCAAGATTTACGCGGGGGGGCATATCAAGAGACCCAGTACTTC
many	TRBV20-1	TRBD2	TRBJ2-2	CSARTSGGYTGELFF	TGCAGTGCCCGTACTAGCGGGGGTTACACCGGGGAGCTGTTTTTT
-	TRBV5-1	-	TRBJ2-7	CASSLDFSYEQYF	TGCGCCAGCAGCTTGGACTTTTCCTACGAGCAGTACTTC
-	TRBV7-9	-	TRBJ1-5	CASSFAGSNQPQHF	TGTGCCAGCAGCTTCGCGGGGAGCAATCAGCCCCAGCATTTT
many	TRBV3-1	-	TRBJ2-1	CASSRTPYNEQFF	TGTGCCAGCAGCCGGACCCCCTACAATGAGCAGTTCTTC
many	TRBV24-1	TRBD2	TRBJ2-3	CATSDYGGRAGDTQYF	TGTGCCACCAGTGATTATGGCGGGAGGGCCGGAGATACGCAGTATTTT
many	TRBV27	TRBD1	TRBJ1-2	CASTDRAYTF	TGTGCCAGCACCGACAGGGCCTACACCTTC
many	TRBV11-2	-	TRBJ1-1	CASSLGSLGLNTEAFF	TGTGCCAGCAGCTTAGGTAGCCTGGGGCTGAACACTGAAGCTTTCTTT
-	TRBV15	-	TRBJ1-5	CATSGHGNQPQHF	TGTGCCACCTCGGGACATGGCAATCAGCCCCAGCATTTT
many	TRBV4-1	TRBD1	TRBJ2-5	CASSLRPGQRETQYF	TGCGCCAGCAGCCTCCGCCCGGGACAGCGGGAGACCCAGTACTTC
many	TRBV20-1	TRBD2	TRBJ2-2	CSATGLAGGTGELFF	TGCAGTGCTACCGGACTAGCGGGAGGTACCGGGGAGCTGTTTTTT
many	TRBV5-1	TRBD2	TRBJ2-1	CASSLGTSGRALDNEQFF	TGCGCCAGCAGCCTGGGGACTAGCGGGAGGGCCCTTGACAATGAGCAGTTCTTC
-	TRBV7-8	-	TRBJ1-5	CASSLEGYRPQHF	TGTGCCAGCAGCTTAGAGGGTTATCGGCCCCAGCATTTT
few	TRBV3-1	TRBD1	TRBJ1-4	CASRDRETNEKLFF	TGTGCCAGCAGGGACAGGGAAACTAATGAAAAACTGTTTTTT
many	TRBV5-1	-	TRBJ2-3	CASMAGLVGTDTQYF	TGCGCCAGCATGGCGGGGCTCGTGGGCACAGATACGCAGTATTTT
many	TRBV28	TRBD2	TRBJ2-3	CASSFFASGDTLSTDTQYF	TGTGCCAGCAGTTTCTTTGCTAGCGGGGACACCCTTAGCACAGATACGCAGTATTTT
many	TRBV6-2/TRBV6-3	-	TRBJ1-1	CASSYPLAGLGDTEAFF	TGTGCCAGCAGTTACCCGTTGGCGGGTCTCGGGGACACTGAAGCTTTCTTT
many	TRBV6-2/TRBV6-3	TRBD1	TRBJ2-7	CASRPDRGATYEQYF	TGTGCCAGCAGGCCGGACAGGGGGGCCACCTACGAGCAGTACTTC
many	TRBV10-1	-	TRBJ1-1	CASSEAGGTEAFF	TGCGCCAGCAGTGAGGCGGGTGGAACTGAAGCTTTCTTT
many	TRBV6-2/TRBV6-3	TRBD1	TRBJ2-1	CATRDRVFEQFF	TGTGCCACCCGGGACAGGGTCTTTGAGCAGTTCTTC
few	TRBV7-9	TRBD1	TRBJ2-3	CASSLNTGGMSDTQYF	TGTGCCAGCAGCTTAAATACAGGGGGCATGTCAGATACGCAGTATTTT
many	TRBV7-9	-	TRBJ1-1	CASSLALQMMNTEAFF	TGTGCCAGCAGCTTAGCGCTGCAGATGATGAACACTGAAGCTTTCTTT
few	TRBV19	-	TRBJ2-2	CASTRLRDSAARSNTGGLFF	TGTGCCAGTACCCGGCTCCGGGACAGTGCGGCTCGGTCGAACACCGGGGGGCTGTTTTTT
many	TRBV7-2	-	TRBJ1-5	CASTIGGAGQPQHF	TGTGCCAGCACCATTGGCGGGGCTGGGCAGCCCCAGCATTTT
-	TRBV29-1	-	TRBJ1-2	CSVGTGFGDYGYTF	TGCAGCGTAGGAACAGGCTTTGGAGACTATGGCTACACCTTC
-	TRBV10-3	TRBD2	TRBJ2-1	CAIKTSGVPEQFF	TGTGCCATCAAGACTAGCGGAGTTCCAGAGCAGTTCTTC
many	TRBV7-2	-	TRBJ1-4	CASSPAGGVRKLFF	TGTGCCAGCAGCCCGGCGGGGGGTGTGCGAAAACTGTTTTTT
many	TRBV3-1	-	TRBJ1-3	CASSQEPPMSSGNTIYF	TGTGCCAGCAGCCAAGAGCCCCCCATGAGCTCTGGAAACACCATATATTTT
-	TRBV6-2/TRBV6-3	TRBD1	TRBJ1-5	CASSRTGAGNQPQHF	TGTGCCAGCAGCCGGACAGGGGCCGGGAATCAGCCCCAGCATTTT
-	TRBV18	TRBD1	TRBJ1-2	CASSELTGGFSGYTF	TGTGCCAGCTCAGAACTGACAGGGGGCTTTAGTGGCTACACCTTC
few	TRBV6-1	-	TRBJ1-2	CASSSQEGGGSGYTF	TGTGCCAGCAGTTCCCAAGAGGGGGGCGGTAGTGGCTACACCTTC